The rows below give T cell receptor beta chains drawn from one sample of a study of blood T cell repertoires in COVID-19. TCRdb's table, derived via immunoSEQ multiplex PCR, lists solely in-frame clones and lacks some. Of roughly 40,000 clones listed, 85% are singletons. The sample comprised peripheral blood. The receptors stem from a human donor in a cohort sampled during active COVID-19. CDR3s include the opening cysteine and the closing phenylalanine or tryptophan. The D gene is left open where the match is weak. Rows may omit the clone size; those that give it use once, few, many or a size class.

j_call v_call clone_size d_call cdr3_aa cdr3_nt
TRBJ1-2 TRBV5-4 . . CASSSQGGGAGYTF TGTGCCAGCAGCTCGCAGGGAGGTGGTGCGGGCTACACCTTC
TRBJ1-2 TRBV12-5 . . CASGRSAGSPGGYTF TGTGCTAGTGGTCGTTCTGCCGGGAGCCCTGGAGGCTACACCTTC
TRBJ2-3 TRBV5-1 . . CASSERGYADTQYF TGCGCCAGCAGCGAAAGGGGTTACGCAGATACGCAGTATTTT
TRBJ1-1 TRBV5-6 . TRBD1 CASSLVGQVTTEAFF TGTGCCAGCAGCTTGGTAGGACAGGTGACCACTGAAGCTTTCTTT
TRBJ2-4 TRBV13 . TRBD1 CASSLGQTSLNIQYF TGTGCCAGCAGCCTGGGACAGACGTCCTTAAACATTCAGTACTTC
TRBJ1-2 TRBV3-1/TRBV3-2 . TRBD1 CASSQDTGGGGTF TGTGCCAGCAGCCAAGATACAGGGGGAGGCGGTACCTTC
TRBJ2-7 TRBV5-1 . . CASSLMDSSYEQYF TGCGCCAGCAGCCTCATGGACAGTTCATACGAGCAGTACTTC
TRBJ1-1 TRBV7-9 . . CASSLAGGRGNTEAFF TGTGCCAGCAGCTTAGCAGGAGGGCGGGGGAACACTGAAGCTTTCTTT
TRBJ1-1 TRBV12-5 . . CASGLAMNTEAFF TGTGCTAGTGGTTTGGCTATGAACACTGAAGCTTTCTTT
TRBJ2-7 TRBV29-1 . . CSVGEGDSPRYF TGCAGCGTTGGAGAGGGGGACTCACCCCGGTACTTC
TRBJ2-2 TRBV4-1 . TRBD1 CASSHPGQGAGGELFF TGCGCCAGCAGCCATCCGGGACAGGGGGCTGGCGGGGAGCTGTTTTTT
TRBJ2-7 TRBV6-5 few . CASTTTAYEQYF TGTGCCAGCACCACGACAGCCTACGAGCAGTACTTC
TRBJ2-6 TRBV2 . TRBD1 CASSGADRGTFGANVLTF TGTGCCAGCAGTGGGGCGGACAGGGGGACCTTTGGGGCCAACGTCCTGACTTTC
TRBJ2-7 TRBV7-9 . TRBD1 CASTPGTGSYEQYF TGTGCCAGCACCCCCGGGACAGGGTCCTACGAGCAGTACTTC
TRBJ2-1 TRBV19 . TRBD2 CASSRGSPGLAGSGEQFF TGTGCCAGTAGCCGGGGTAGTCCGGGACTAGCGGGAAGCGGTGAGCAGTTCTTC
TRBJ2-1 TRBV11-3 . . CASSLHRGGNEQFF TGTGCCAGCAGCTTACACAGGGGAGGCAATGAGCAGTTCTTC
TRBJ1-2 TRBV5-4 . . CASSLQAGGGGYTF TGTGCCAGCAGCTTGCAGGCTGGGGGAGGTGGCTACACCTTC
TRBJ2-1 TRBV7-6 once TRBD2 CASSGLADPHGAYNEQFF TGTGCCAGCAGCGGACTAGCGGACCCTCATGGGGCCTACAATGAGCAGTTCTTC
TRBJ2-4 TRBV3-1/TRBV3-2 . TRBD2 CASRLGAGDPWRNIQYF TGTGCCAGCAGACTAGGGGCGGGAGACCCCTGGAGGAACATTCAGTACTTC